This TCR beta chain was documented in a study of blood T cell repertoires in COVID-19. Study details: Sites in the United States, Italy and Spain provided acute and convalescent COVID-19 samples.

There are 15 residues in the CDR3. CDR1 and CDR2 (germline): SGHRS, YFSETQ. The junction had 7 bases not matched to a gene; V was cut back by 4 bases and J by 2 bases. Produced via immunoSEQ multiplex PCR; TCRdb's table is partial and in-frame only. The sample yields approximately 260,000 clones, around four fifths seen once. The chain recombines TRBV5-1 with TRBJ2-3, with 7 bases that match TRBD1. Sequenced material: peripheral blood. The sequence was obtained from a man aged 60 to 75 who had recovered from COVID-19. CDR3 sequence (DNA): TGCGCCAGCAGCCATCCGGGACAGACCACAGATACGCAGTATTTT. It codes for CASSHPGQTTDTQYF.